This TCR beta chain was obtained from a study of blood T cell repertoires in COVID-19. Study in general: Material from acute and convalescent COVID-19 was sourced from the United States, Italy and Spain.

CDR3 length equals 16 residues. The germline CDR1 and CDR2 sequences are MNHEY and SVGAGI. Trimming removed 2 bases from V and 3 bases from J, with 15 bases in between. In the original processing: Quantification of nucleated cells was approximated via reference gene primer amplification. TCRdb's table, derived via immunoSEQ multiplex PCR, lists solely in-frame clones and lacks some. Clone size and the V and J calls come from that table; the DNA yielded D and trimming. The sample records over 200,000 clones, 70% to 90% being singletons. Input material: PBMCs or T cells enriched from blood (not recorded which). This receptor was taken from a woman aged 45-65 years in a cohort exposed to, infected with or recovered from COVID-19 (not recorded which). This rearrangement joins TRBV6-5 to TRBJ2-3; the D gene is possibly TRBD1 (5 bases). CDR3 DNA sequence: TGTGCCAGCAGTTACAAGGGGCAGGCTTTAACAGATACGCAGTATTTT. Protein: CASSYKGQALTDTQYF.